The clone carrying this TCR beta chain was seen at least ten times. The antigen is not known. Library preparation (for TCRbeta) was performed with unique molecular identifiers. TCRdb used MiXCR to reprocess the PCR reads, holding one entry per CDR3 protein. This table holds about 170,000 distinct CDR3 sequences, approximately 10% found once. This record comes from a study of T-cell reconstitution after alpha-beta-depleted transplantation in children. Study findings and constraints: The origin of alpha-beta T cells about two months after transplant was reportedly several hundred expanded graft clones.

This sequence originates from a boy between 2 and 15 years old with acute myeloid leukemia, due to receive a stem cell transplant. Sequenced material: PBMCs, taken before TCRalphabeta/CD19-depleted stem cell transplant.

This CDR3 is CASNRQLSSGANVLTF. The CDR3 region has the DNA TGTGCCAGCAACCGACAACTAAGCTCTGGGGCCAACGTCCTGACTTTC. The V gene is TRBV11-2, the J gene TRBJ2-6; unclear D gene. V lost 7 bases and J lost 0, with 13 bases in between. The germline gives CDR1 SGHAT, CDR2 FQNNGV. This CDR3 region has 16 residues.